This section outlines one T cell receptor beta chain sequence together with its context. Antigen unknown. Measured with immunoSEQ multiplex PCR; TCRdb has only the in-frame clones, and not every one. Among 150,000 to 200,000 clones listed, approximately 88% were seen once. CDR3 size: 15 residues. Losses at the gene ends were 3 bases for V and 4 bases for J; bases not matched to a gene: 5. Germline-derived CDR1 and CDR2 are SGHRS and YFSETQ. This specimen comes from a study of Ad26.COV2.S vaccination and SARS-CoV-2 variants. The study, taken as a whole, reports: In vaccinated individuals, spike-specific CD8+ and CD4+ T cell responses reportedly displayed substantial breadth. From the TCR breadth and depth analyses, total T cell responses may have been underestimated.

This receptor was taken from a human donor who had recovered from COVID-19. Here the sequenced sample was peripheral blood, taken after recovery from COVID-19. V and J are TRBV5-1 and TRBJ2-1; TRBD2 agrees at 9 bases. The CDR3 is CASSSAGGPYNEQFF. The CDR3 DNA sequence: TGCGCCAGCAGCTCCGCGGGGGGGCCGTACAATGAGCAGTTCTTC.